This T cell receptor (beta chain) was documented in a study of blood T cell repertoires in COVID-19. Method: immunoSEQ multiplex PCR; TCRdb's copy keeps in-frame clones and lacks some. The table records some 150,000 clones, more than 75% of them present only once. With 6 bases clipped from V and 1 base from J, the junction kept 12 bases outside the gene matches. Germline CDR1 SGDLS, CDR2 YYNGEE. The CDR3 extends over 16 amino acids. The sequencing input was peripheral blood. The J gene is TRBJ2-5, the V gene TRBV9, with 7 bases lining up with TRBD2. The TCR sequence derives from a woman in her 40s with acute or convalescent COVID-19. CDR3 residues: CASTHRGGRLQETQYF. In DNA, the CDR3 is TGTGCCAGCACCCATAGGGGAGGGAGGCTCCAAGAGACCCAGTACTTC.